This T cell receptor beta chain originates from a study of OX40 agonist ivuxolimab in advanced cancers. Turning to the study itself: Patients achieving partial responses numbered three: one hepatocellular carcinoma case and two cutaneous melanoma cases.

Some clones are missing from TCRdb's copy, which holds only in-frame ones; the method was immunoSEQ multiplex PCR. This table holds tens of thousands of clones, approximately 87% found once. CDR3 length equals 13 residues. V trimming: 6 bases; J trimming: 5 bases; junction bases outside the gene matches: 5. The V gene's germline CDR1 is LNHDA and CDR2 SQIVND (reference sequence). Regarding the study as a whole: Fewer expanded clones were found on average in CD4+ than in CD8+ T cells. Researchers did not determine the expanded peripheral T cells' antigen specificity.

Concerning this clone itself: Its antigen is undetermined.

Samples were taken at baseline and on day 1 of cycles 4 and 7. The sequencing here drew on CD4+ or CD8+ T cells sorted from blood, taken in a trial of the OX40 agonist ivuxolimab. The chain couples TRBV19 to TRBJ2-5, with 8 bases fitting TRBD1. The sequence came from an adult with an advanced solid tumor such as melanoma, head and neck, liver or kidney cancer. CDR3 DNA sequence: TGTGCCAGTAGGAGGACAGGGCAGGAGACCCAGTACTTC. This codes for CASRRTGQETQYF.